Reported below is one T cell receptor (beta chain). The source of the sample is a study of blood T cell repertoires in COVID-19. Losses at the gene ends were 1 base for V and 2 bases for J; bases not matched to a gene: 3. Germline CDR1 reads SGHAT; CDR2 reads FQNNGV. The CDR3 spans 16 residues. Authors' data handling: Researchers report that nucleated cell counts were estimated from reference gene primer amplification. The assay was immunoSEQ multiplex PCR, and TCRdb's table has in-frame clones only and misses some. V, J and clone size are taken as reported in that table, and D and trimming were inferred from the DNA itself. The table lists about 55,000 clones, roughly 87% of them singletons.

The clonotype originates from a man aged 40-49 years with COVID-19, enrolled during active disease. Input material: peripheral blood. This chain connects TRBV11-2 to TRBJ2-1, with 9 positions matching TRBD2. CDR3 region: CASSLVAGGAYNEQFF. Written as DNA, the CDR3 is TGTGCCAGCAGCTTAGTCGCGGGGGGGGCCTACAATGAGCAGTTCTTC.